The 14 T cell receptor beta chains presented below share a single source sample, sequenced in a study of identical twins. One entry per CDR3 protein, called by TCRdb with MiXCR from the 5' RACE reads. The sample lists 400,000 to 500,000 distinct CDR3 sequences; less than 20% were seen once. Specimen: naive T cells sorted from blood. These receptors came from a man in his fifties or sixties in good health.

The table lists this clonotype with a few counts. The chain uses TRBV20-1 and TRBJ2-7; maybe TRBD1 (6 bases). CDR3 length equals 14 residues. V lost 4 bases, J lost 2 bases, and 15 bases lay in between. Germline loops: CDR1 DFQATT, CDR2 SNEGSKA (reference sequence). The CDR3 is CSAINRQVPYEQYF. The CDR3 DNA sequence: TGCAGTGCTATAAACCGACAGGTCCCCTACGAGCAGTACTTC.

This clonotype was picked up a small number of times. V gene TRBV20-1 combines with J gene TRBJ2-7; D gene unclear. Per the germline V gene, CDR1 is DFQATT and CDR2 is SNEGSKA (reference sequence). V lost 1 base to trimming and J lost 4 bases, with 14 bases between them. CDR3 length: 14 residues. As DNA, the CDR3 is TGCAGTGCTAGAGCTGTGGATGAATCGTACGAGCAGTACTTC. Amino acid sequence: CSARAVDESYEQYF.

In this sample, this clonotype turned up a few times. The chain is built from TRBV20-1 and TRBJ1-1; 7 positions match TRBD1. The CDR3 runs 14 residues. V lost 6 bases to trimming and J lost 5 bases; unmatched junction nucleotides: 12. Germline V gene lookup returns CDR1 DFQATT and CDR2 SNEGSKA (reference sequence). The CDR3 loop is CSAPQGLRRTEAFF. The CDR3 bases are TGCAGTGCACCACAGGGGCTCCGAAGGACTGAAGCTTTCTTT.

The chain uses TRBV10-3 and TRBJ2-1, with D possibly TRBD2 on 5 matching bases. CDR1 and CDR2 (germline): ENHRY, SYGVKD. There are 14 residues in the CDR3. Trimming cost V 3 bases and J 7 bases, with 13 bases left between them. Here the CDR3 reads CAISETEAVNEQFF. CDR3 coding DNA: TGTGCCATCAGTGAAACAGAAGCGGTTAATGAGCAGTTCTTC.

The J gene is TRBJ2-7, the V gene TRBV5-1; 9 nucleotides agree with TRBD1. This CDR3 spans 15 amino acids. Germline assignment: CDR1 SGHRS and CDR2 YFSETQ. J gave up 3 bases and V 4 bases, and 8 bases lay outside the gene matches. CDR3 loop: CASSPGGTGNYEQYF. In DNA, the CDR3 is TGCGCCAGCAGCCCCGGTGGGACAGGGAACTACGAGCAGTACTTC.

A few counts support this clonotype. The rearrangement joins TRBV5-6 to TRBJ1-2, with D tentatively TRBD1 (6 bases). There are 12 residues in the CDR3. V gave up 1 base and J gave up 7 bases, with 8 bases separating them. Germline values: CDR1 SGHDT, CDR2 YYEEEE. The CDR3 region has the DNA TGTGCCAGCAGCTTGTACAGGGCTGGCTACACCTTC. Encoded protein: CASSLYRAGYTF.

At least ten counts were recorded for this clonotype. The chain uses TRBV5-5 and TRBJ2-3; 7 nucleotides align to TRBD1. This CDR3 is 15 amino acids long. Germline V CDR1 and CDR2: SGHKS, YYEKEE (reference sequence). The V gene end was trimmed by 1 base and the J gene end by 0 bases; junction bases not matched to a gene: 2. The CDR3 reads CASSLRGLSTDTQYF. Written as DNA, the CDR3 is TGTGCCAGCAGCTTGAGGGGGCTCAGCACAGATACGCAGTATTTT.

The chain has TRBV20-1 and TRBJ2-3, with D perhaps given as TRBD1 or TRBD2 (6 bases each). In germline, CDR1 is DFQATT, CDR2 SNEGSKA (reference sequence). The ends were cut back, 5 bases at V and 1 base at J, with 10 bases in the middle. This CDR3 contains 13 residues. In nucleotides, the CDR3 is TGCAGTGCTCCTCGGGGGCGCACAGATACGCAGTATTTT. Protein: CSAPRGRTDTQYF.

The chain recombines TRBV12-3 or TRBV12-4 with TRBJ1-2; D ambiguous. Between the trimmed V and J ends, which lost 2 bases and 2 bases, there was a span of 6 bases. The CDR3 runs 13 residues. The CDR3 region is CASSLWGNYGYTF. DNA for the CDR3: TGTGCCAGCAGTTTATGGGGAAACTATGGCTACACCTTC.

V is TRBV4-3 and J is TRBJ1-4; D is uncertain. V dropped 2 bases and J dropped 0 bases, with 4 bases sitting between them. Germline CDR1 reads LGHNA; CDR2 reads YSLEER. The CDR3 spans 14 residues. CDR3 protein: CASSQRATNEKLFF. The DNA for the CDR3 is TGCGCCAGCAGCCAACGTGCAACTAATGAAAAACTGTTTTTT.

The chain couples TRBV20-1 to TRBJ1-1, with TRBD1 identical over 8 bases. The CDR3 has 15 amino acids. CDR1 is DFQATT and CDR2 is SNEGSKA in the germline V gene (reference sequence). V was clipped by 5 bases and J by 3 bases; unmatched bases: 11. CDR3 residues: CSADQGAGSDTEAFF. The CDR3 DNA is TGCAGTGCTGATCAGGGGGCAGGGAGTGACACTGAAGCTTTCTTT.

This clonotype was seen many times. The genes are TRBV7-4 and TRBJ2-4; D uncertain. The CDR3 totals 17 residues. Germline V lookup: CDR1 SGHVT, CDR2 SQSDAQ. The germline V and J ends were trimmed by 0 bases and 0 bases, with 12 bases remaining between them. The CDR3 coding sequence is TGTGCCAGCAGCTTAGCGCGGTCCCCTCTAGCCAAAAACATTCAGTACTTC. Its protein is CASSLARSPLAKNIQYF. The full variable domain, with the rest looked up from reference TRBV7-4 and TRBJ2-4, is GAGVSQSPRYKVAKRGRDVALRCDSISGHVTLYWYRQTLGQGSEVLTYSQSDAQRDKSGRPSGRFSAERPERSVSTLKIQRTEQGDSAVYLCASSLARSPLAKNIQYFGAGTRLSVL.

This clonotype was seen many times. The chain couples TRBV11-2 to TRBJ1-1; tentatively, D is TRBD1 (5 bases). This CDR3 contains 18 residues. Trimming cost V 1 base and J 4 bases, with 22 bases left between them. CDR1 is SGHAT, CDR2 FQNNGV, per germline. The CDR3 nucleotides read TGTGCCAGCAGCTTAGTCTCAGGTCGGGGGATTTGGGGCACTGAAGCTTTCTTT. Its protein product is CASSLVSGRGIWGTEAFF.

This clonotype turned up a few times. In this CDR3 the conserved last residue, phenylalanine or tryptophan, is missing, so a read error is likely. The CDR3 nucleotides read TGTGCCATCAGTGCCGGGGCGGGAGGGCCTATTGAGCAGTTCTCC. It yields the protein CAISAGAGGPIEQFS. The chain employs TRBV10-3 and TRBJ2-1; 9 bases line up with TRBD2. The trim removed 4 bases at V and 9 bases at J, leaving 10 bases unmatched. The CDR3 consists of 15 residues. Germline V lookup: CDR1 ENHRY, CDR2 SYGVKD.